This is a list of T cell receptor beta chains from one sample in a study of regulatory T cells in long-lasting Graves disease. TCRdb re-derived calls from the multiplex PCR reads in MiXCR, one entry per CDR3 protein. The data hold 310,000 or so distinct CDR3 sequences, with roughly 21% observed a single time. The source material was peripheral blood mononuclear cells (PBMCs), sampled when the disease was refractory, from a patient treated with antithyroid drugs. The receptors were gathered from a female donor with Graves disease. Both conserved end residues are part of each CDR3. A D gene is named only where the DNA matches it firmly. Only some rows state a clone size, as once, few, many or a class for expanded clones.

cdr3_aa: CASSPGQATSYEQYF
cdr3_nt: TGCGCCAGCAGCCCGGGACAGGCTACCTCCTACGAGCAGTACTTC
v_call: TRBV5-1
d_call: TRBD1
j_call: TRBJ2-7
clone_size: few

cdr3_aa: CASSPLPPTSGWGGELFF
cdr3_nt: TGTGCCAGCAGTCCACTACCCCCGACTAGCGGGTGGGGCGGGGAGCTGTTTTTT
v_call: TRBV27
d_call: TRBD2
j_call: TRBJ2-2
clone_size: once

cdr3_aa: CSARRHGSYEQYF
cdr3_nt: TGCAGTGCGAGGAGACACGGTTCGTACGAGCAGTACTTC
v_call: TRBV20-1
d_call: -
j_call: TRBJ2-7
clone_size: -

cdr3_aa: CASKVQNQPQHF
cdr3_nt: TGTGCCAGCAAAGTGCAGAATCAGCCCCAGCATTTT
v_call: TRBV28
d_call: -
j_call: TRBJ1-5
clone_size: many

cdr3_aa: CASSYRPGGLLNEQFF
cdr3_nt: TGTGCCAGCAGTTATCGTCCGGGGGGCCTCTTGAATGAGCAGTTCTTC
v_call: TRBV6-2/TRBV6-3
d_call: -
j_call: TRBJ2-1
clone_size: -

cdr3_aa: CSVRRGTDTQYF
cdr3_nt: TGCAGTGTTAGGAGGGGAACAGATACGCAGTATTTT
v_call: TRBV20-1
d_call: -
j_call: TRBJ2-3
clone_size: few

cdr3_aa: CSARDGRAPLHF
cdr3_nt: TGCAGTGCTAGAGATGGGCGGGCGCCCCTCCACTTT
v_call: TRBV20-1
d_call: -
j_call: TRBJ1-6
clone_size: many

cdr3_aa: CASSREEKLFF
cdr3_nt: TGTGCCAGCTCACGAGAAGAAAAACTGTTTTTT
v_call: TRBV18
d_call: -
j_call: TRBJ1-4
clone_size: many

cdr3_aa: CSAVRGNTEAFF
cdr3_nt: TGCAGTGCCGTAAGGGGGAACACTGAAGCTTTCTTT
v_call: TRBV20-1
d_call: -
j_call: TRBJ1-1
clone_size: few

cdr3_aa: CASSLGPKGHYEQYF
cdr3_nt: TGTGCCAGCAGTTTAGGGCCAAAGGGGCACTACGAGCAGTACTTC
v_call: TRBV12-3/TRBV12-4
d_call: -
j_call: TRBJ2-7
clone_size: many

cdr3_aa: CAISDWPNPYEQYF
cdr3_nt: TGTGCCATCAGTGACTGGCCCAACCCCTACGAGCAGTACTTC
v_call: TRBV10-3
d_call: -
j_call: TRBJ2-7
clone_size: many

cdr3_aa: CASSGDTPYNEQFF
cdr3_nt: TGTGCCAGCAGTGGGGACACGCCCTACAATGAGCAGTTCTTC
v_call: TRBV2
d_call: -
j_call: TRBJ2-1
clone_size: -

cdr3_aa: CASSPRRGGTEAFF
cdr3_nt: TGTGCCAGCTCACCACGGAGGGGGGGCACTGAAGCTTTCTTT
v_call: TRBV18
d_call: -
j_call: TRBJ1-1
clone_size: many

cdr3_aa: CAISGEGRGSYEQYF
cdr3_nt: TGTGCCATCAGTGGGGAGGGGAGAGGCTCCTACGAGCAGTACTTC
v_call: TRBV10-3
d_call: TRBD2
j_call: TRBJ2-7
clone_size: once

cdr3_aa: CASSDGLYNEQFF
cdr3_nt: TGTGCCAGCAGTGACGGGCTCTACAATGAGCAGTTCTTC
v_call: TRBV27
d_call: -
j_call: TRBJ2-1
clone_size: -

cdr3_aa: CASSGLALQETQYF
cdr3_nt: TGTGCCAGCAGCGGACTGGCATTACAAGAGACCCAGTACTTC
v_call: TRBV11-3
d_call: -
j_call: TRBJ2-5
clone_size: many

cdr3_aa: CASSISSGREETQYF
cdr3_nt: TGTGCCAGCAGCATATCATCGGGACGAGAAGAGACCCAGTACTTC
v_call: TRBV7-9
d_call: -
j_call: TRBJ2-5
clone_size: few

cdr3_aa: CASSLAPETQYF
cdr3_nt: TGTGCCAGCAGCTTAGCCCCAGAGACCCAGTACTTC
v_call: TRBV11-3
d_call: -
j_call: TRBJ2-5
clone_size: many

cdr3_aa: CASSVDGRNTEAFF
cdr3_nt: TGTGCCAGCAGCGTAGATGGCCGGAACACTGAAGCTTTCTTT
v_call: TRBV9
d_call: -
j_call: TRBJ1-1
clone_size: few

cdr3_aa: CASRQGLRDQETQYF
cdr3_nt: TGCGCCAGCCGCCAGGGACTTAGGGACCAAGAGACCCAGTACTTC
v_call: TRBV10-2
d_call: -
j_call: TRBJ2-5
clone_size: many

cdr3_aa: CASRSQNNEKLFF
cdr3_nt: TGTGCCAGCAGGTCCCAGAATAATGAAAAACTGTTTTTT
v_call: TRBV27
d_call: -
j_call: TRBJ1-4
clone_size: few

cdr3_aa: CSARRGRQSYGYTF
cdr3_nt: TGCAGTGCTAGAAGGGGCCGTCAGAGCTATGGCTACACCTTC
v_call: TRBV20-1
d_call: -
j_call: TRBJ1-2
clone_size: many

cdr3_aa: CASSIDRGQDGYTF
cdr3_nt: TGCGCCAGCAGCATAGACAGGGGGCAAGATGGCTACACCTTC
v_call: TRBV5-1
d_call: TRBD1
j_call: TRBJ1-2
clone_size: few

cdr3_aa: CATYGRPKGSGRGTEAFF
cdr3_nt: TGTGCCACATATGGACGACCGAAGGGATCAGGTAGAGGCACTGAAGCTTTCTTT
v_call: TRBV6-1
d_call: -
j_call: TRBJ1-1
clone_size: many

cdr3_aa: CASSQIAELLAGGVQETQYF
cdr3_nt: TGTGCCAGCAGTCAAATAGCAGAATTGCTAGCGGGAGGGGTACAAGAGACCCAGTACTTC
v_call: TRBV6-1
d_call: TRBD2
j_call: TRBJ2-5
clone_size: many

cdr3_aa: CASGGDYGYTF
cdr3_nt: TGTGCCAGCGGGGGTGACTATGGCTACACCTTC
v_call: TRBV3-1
d_call: -
j_call: TRBJ1-2
clone_size: many